This TCR beta chain was captured by sequencing in a study of metastatic and nonmetastatic thyroid tumors. The wider study: Patients with malignant and benign thyroid disease provided blood and tumor or nodule tissue, whose repertoires were compared.

In the case of this clone: Its target is not known.

Broader study findings: The reported finding was significantly higher TCR beta diversity in malignant thyroid tumors relative to benign nodules, in blood and tumor.

The CDR3 covers 15 residues. Trimming took 5 bases from V and 3 from J, leaving 13 bases between them. CDR1 is SGHTA, CDR2 FQGNSA, per germline. Prior to thyroid surgery, none of the patients had received any treatment. Original processing notes: Construction of a distant-metastasis classifier for papillary thyroid cancer relied on CDR3 differences across clinicopathological groups. TCRdb ran MiXCR on the PCR reads. The V and J calls and clone size are TCRdb's, not the authors'. The sample has fewer than 40,000 clones, 25% to 35% seen once; the top ten hold over 30%. The origin of this receptor is a female donor with papillary thyroid cancer or a benign thyroid nodule (not recorded which). Some clones in this sample may be carry-over from other donors' samples. This sequence joins TRBV7-2 and TRBJ2-2, with D possibly being TRBD2 (6 bases). The sample comprised blood. The CDR3 here is CASSRSGSDTGELFF. In DNA form, the CDR3 reads TGTGCCAGCAGCCGTAGCGGTTCGGACACCGGGGAGCTGTTTTTT.